Sequencing of this T cell receptor (beta chain) was carried out in a study of low-dose radiotherapy and immunotherapy resistance in tumors. At the level of the study: Cyclophosphamide infusions of 200 mg/m2 came every two weeks, one day before radiation-immunotherapy. Patients were on oral aspirin 300 mg taken daily for four cycles from cycle 1 day 1.

Noted time point: before trial treatment. It was nivolumab, ipilimumab, aspirin, low-dose cyclophosphamide and low-dose radiotherapy that donors received. This clonotype was detected many times. Both TCRalpha and TCRbeta chains were reverse transcribed with V-gene-specific primers. Amplification, which lasted 20 to 25 PCR cycles, used a constant-region primer and V-primer adapter to amplify TCRs. Amplification of the isolated mRNA used in vitro transcription. Via MiXCR, TCRdb re-called the reads, giving one row per CDR3 protein. The table includes tens of thousands of distinct CDR3 sequences, roughly a tenth detected once. Germline V gene lookup returns CDR1 SQVTM and CDR2 ANQGSEA. V was clipped by 5 bases and J by 7 bases, with 15 bases between them. The CDR3 is 12 residues long.

The receptor's source is a male donor with prostate cancer. The starting material was PBMCs, obtained before treatment. The V call is TRBV29-1, the J call TRBJ2-7; D unresolved. CDR3 in DNA: TGCAGCGTTAATGTAGCCTCCCGGGAGCAGTACTTC. Amino acids: CSVNVASREQYF.